This entry concerns a single T cell receptor (beta chain). Its antigen target is currently unknown. No clone much larger than this one lies a single base away; base qualities are absent. A distance of 15 bases separates the germline ends of V and J, which lose 5 bases and 5 bases respectively. As encoded in the germline V gene, CDR1 is SGHTA while CDR2 is FQGTGA. The CDR3 goes from the cysteine to the phenylalanine over 15 residues. Kept here is only the CDR3 DNA, which spans 45 bases and is read in frame from base 1. The sample comes from a study of blood T cell repertoires in COVID-19 (dated by TCRdb to about 2020). Background for the entire study: Samples covering the acute and convalescent phases of COVID-19 were provided by collaborators in the United States, Italy and Spain. The prospective study material was composed of cDNA or gDNA derived from T cells, B-cell-depleted T cells, or PBMCs. Where available, HLA class I and class II types were taken from metadata supplied by the sample provider and were not determined by assay-based typing. Nearly every sample came with metadata listing a de-identified subject ID, COVID-19 status, age in years and sex. The repertoires were made available in a free public database intended to serve as a resource for research on the immune response to SARS-CoV-2. Subjects who had been exposed to COVID-19, were actively infected with it, or had recovered from it provided the deeply sampled blood TCRbeta repertoires that made up the dataset. The samples were drawn from the first 160 participants of the ongoing ImmuneRACE study and from about 1,200 subjects provided by 6 global collaborators. Study-wide findings and limitations: How much clinical and demographic metadata was included differed by source and by participant, and the metadata was provided uncurated.

Collaborating institutions collected whole blood in K2EDTA tubes following their own protocols. For TCRbeta analysis, collaborators shipped samples in one of three forms: frozen whole blood, isolated PBMCs, or DNA extracted from either of those sample types. The immunoSEQ Assay, a bias-controlled multiplex PCR, was used to amplify TCRbeta CDR3 regions from genomic DNA. Per the original workflow: Within the assay, amplification of reference gene primers was used to estimate how many nucleated cells each sample contained. To quantify the absolute abundance of each unique TCRbeta CDR3 rearrangement, sequence reads were collapsed and filtered. For each sample, productive Simpson clonality was calculated by taking the square root of Simpson's diversity index across productive rearrangements. Imported from immuneACCESS, the table was reduced by TCRdb to in-frame sequences with V and J called. These copies leave out some clones; in studies compared against another copy, an unresolved V gene accounts for under half, and the cause of the remainder is not known. D and trimming come from the DNA, and the V and J calls and clone size come from that table. The sample contains fewer than 200,000 clones, approximately 83% of them found a single time. The top ten hold over 7.5% of the sample.

Specimen: peripheral blood. This sequence was found in a man aged 45-65 years with active or convalescent COVID-19. The chain joins TRBV7-3 to TRBJ2-2; possibly the D gene is TRBD1, per 6 matching bases. The CDR3 region reads CASSAGQGLTGELFF. The nucleotide sequence is TGTGCCAGCAGCGCTGGCCAGGGGCTTACCGGGGAGCTGTTTTTT.